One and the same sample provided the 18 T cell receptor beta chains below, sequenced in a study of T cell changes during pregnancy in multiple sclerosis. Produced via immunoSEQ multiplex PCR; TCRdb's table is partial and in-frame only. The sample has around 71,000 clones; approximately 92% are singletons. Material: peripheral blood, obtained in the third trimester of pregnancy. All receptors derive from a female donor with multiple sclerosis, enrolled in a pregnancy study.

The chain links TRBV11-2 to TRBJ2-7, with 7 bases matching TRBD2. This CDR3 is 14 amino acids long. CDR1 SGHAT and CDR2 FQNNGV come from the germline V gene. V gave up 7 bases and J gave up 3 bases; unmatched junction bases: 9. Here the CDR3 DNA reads TGTGCCAGCAACCCGTCGGGGGGATACTACGAGCAGTACTTC. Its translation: CASNPSGGYYEQYF. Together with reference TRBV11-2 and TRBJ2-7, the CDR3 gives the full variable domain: EAGVAQSPRYKIIEKRQSVAFWCNPISGHATLYWYQQILGQGPKLLIQFQNNGVVDDSQLPKDRFSAERLKGVDSTLKIQPAKLEDSAVYLCASNPSGGYYEQYFGPGTRLTVT.

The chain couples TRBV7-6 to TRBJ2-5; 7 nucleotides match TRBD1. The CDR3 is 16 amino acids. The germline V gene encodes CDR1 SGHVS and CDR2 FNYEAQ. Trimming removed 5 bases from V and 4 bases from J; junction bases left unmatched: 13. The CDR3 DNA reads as TGTGCCAGCAGCGCCCGACAGGGTCGGGGCGCAGAGACCCAGTACTTC. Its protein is CASSARQGRGAETQYF.

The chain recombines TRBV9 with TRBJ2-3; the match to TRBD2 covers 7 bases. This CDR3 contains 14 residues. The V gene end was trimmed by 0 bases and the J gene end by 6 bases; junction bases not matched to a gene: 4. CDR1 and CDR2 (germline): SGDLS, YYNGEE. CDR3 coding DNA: TGTGCCAGCAGCGTAGGGGGGGGGTTGGATACGCAGTATTTT. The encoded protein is CASSVGGGLDTQYF. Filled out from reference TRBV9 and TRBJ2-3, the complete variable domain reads DSGVTQTPKHLITATGQRVTLRCSPRSGDLSVYWYQQSLDQGLQFLIQYYNGEERAKGNILERFSAQQFPDLHSELNLSSLELGDSALYFCASSVGGGLDTQYFGPGTRLTVL.

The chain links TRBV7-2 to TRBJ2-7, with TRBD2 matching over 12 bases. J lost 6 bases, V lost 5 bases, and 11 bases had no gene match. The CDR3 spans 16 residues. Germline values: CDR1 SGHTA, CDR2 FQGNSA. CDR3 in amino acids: CASSPPWASGRAEQYF. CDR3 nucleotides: TGTGCCAGCAGCCCACCTTGGGCTAGCGGGAGGGCCGAGCAGTACTTC.

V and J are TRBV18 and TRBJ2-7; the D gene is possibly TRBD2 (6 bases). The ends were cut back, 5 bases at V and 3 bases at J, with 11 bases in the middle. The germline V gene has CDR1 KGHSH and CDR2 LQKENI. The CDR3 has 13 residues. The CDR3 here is CASSTRDFYEQYF. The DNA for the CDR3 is TGTGCCAGCTCAACCCGGGACTTCTACGAGCAGTACTTC.

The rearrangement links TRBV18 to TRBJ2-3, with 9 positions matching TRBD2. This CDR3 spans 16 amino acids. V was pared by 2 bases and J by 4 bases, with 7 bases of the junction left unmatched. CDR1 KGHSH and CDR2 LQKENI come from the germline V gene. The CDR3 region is CASSPIGGLASDTQYF. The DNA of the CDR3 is TGTGCCAGCTCACCAATTGGGGGACTAGCTTCAGATACGCAGTATTTT.

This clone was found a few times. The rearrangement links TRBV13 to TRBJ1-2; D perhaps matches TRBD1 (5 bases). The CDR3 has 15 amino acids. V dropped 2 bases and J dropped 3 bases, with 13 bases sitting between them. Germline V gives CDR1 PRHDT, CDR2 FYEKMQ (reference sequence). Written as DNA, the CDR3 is TGTGCCAGCAGCTTAAGAGTTACAGGACACTATGGCTACACCTTC. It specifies CASSLRVTGHYGYTF.

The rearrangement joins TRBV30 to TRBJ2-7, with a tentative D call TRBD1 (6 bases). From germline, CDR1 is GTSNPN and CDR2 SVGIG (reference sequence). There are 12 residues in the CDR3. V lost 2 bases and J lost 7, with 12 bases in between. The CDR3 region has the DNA TGTGCCTGGAGTAACAGGGTTGGTGAGCAGTACTTC. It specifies CAWSNRVGEQYF.

The CDR3 DNA follows: TGTGCCAGCAGCGCGAAGACAGGGGAATGGAACACCATATATTTT. Translated, it gives CASSAKTGEWNTIYF. The genes are TRBV9 and TRBJ1-3; 8 bases agree with TRBD1. The ends lost 3 bases at V and 7 bases at J; junction bases unmatched: 9. Germline V gene data show CDR1 as SGDLS and CDR2 as YYNGEE. This CDR3 is 15 amino acids long.

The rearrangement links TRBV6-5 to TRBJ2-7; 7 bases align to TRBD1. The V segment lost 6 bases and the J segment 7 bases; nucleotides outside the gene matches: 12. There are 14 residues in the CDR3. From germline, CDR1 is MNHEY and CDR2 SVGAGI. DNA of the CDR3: TGTGCCAGCAGCGCCTACAGGGGCCAGGGGGAGCAGTACTTC. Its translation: CASSAYRGQGEQYF.

The CDR3 here is CASSEALGLAGLYEQYF. In nucleotides, the CDR3 is TGTGCCAGCAGTGAAGCCCTCGGGCTAGCGGGCCTCTACGAGCAGTACTTC. The V and J genes are TRBV6-1 and TRBJ2-7; 8 bases map to TRBD2. V trimming: 0 bases; J trimming: 3 bases; junction bases outside the gene matches: 10. The CDR3 sequence is 17 residues long. Germline V CDR1 and CDR2: MNHNS, SASEGT.

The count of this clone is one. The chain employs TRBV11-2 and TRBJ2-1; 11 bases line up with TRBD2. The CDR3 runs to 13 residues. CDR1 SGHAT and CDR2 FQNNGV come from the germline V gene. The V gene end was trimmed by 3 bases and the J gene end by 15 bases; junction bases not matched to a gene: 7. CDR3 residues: CASSFGSGRGGFF. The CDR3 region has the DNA TGTGCCAGCAGCTTCGGTAGCGGGAGGGGGGGGTTCTTC.

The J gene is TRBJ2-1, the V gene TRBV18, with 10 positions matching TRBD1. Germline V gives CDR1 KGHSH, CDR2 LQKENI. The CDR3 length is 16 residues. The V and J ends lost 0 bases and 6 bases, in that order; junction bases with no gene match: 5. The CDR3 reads CASSPPGQGTFNEQFF. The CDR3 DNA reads TGTGCCAGCTCACCACCGGGACAGGGGACCTTCAATGAGCAGTTCTTC. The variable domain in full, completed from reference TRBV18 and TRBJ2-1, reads NAGVMQNPRHLVRRRGQEARLRCSPMKGHSHVYWYRQLPEEGLKFMVYLQKENIIDESGMPKERFSAEFPKEGPSILRIQQVVRGDSAAYFCASSPPGQGTFNEQFFGPGTRLTVL.

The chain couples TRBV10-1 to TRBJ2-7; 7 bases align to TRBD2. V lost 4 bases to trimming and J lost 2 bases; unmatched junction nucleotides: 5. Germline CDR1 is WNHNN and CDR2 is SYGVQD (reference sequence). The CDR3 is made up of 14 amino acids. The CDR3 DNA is TGCGCCAGCAGTGGGAGGACTAGTGCCTACGAGCAGTACTTC. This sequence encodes CASSGRTSAYEQYF.

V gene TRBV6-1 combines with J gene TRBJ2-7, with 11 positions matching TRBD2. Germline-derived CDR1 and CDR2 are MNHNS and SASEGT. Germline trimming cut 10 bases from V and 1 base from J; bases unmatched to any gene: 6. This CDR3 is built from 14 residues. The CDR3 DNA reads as TGTGCCATTACCGGGACTAGCGGTTCCTACGAGCAGTACTTC. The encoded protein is CAITGTSGSYEQYF.

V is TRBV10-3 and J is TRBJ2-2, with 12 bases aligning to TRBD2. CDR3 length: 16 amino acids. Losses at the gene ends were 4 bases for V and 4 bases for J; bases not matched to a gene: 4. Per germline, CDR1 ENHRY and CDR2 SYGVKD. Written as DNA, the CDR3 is TGTGCCATCAGTGCGACTAGCGGGAGTTCCACCGGGGAGCTGTTTTTT. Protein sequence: CAISATSGSSTGELFF.

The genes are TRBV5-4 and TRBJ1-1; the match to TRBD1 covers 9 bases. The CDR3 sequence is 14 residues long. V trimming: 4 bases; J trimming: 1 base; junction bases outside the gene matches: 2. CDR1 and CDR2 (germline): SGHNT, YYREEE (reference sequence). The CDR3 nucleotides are TGTGCCAGCAGCCTGGACAGGGGGAACACTGAAGCTTTCTTT. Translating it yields CASSLDRGNTEAFF.

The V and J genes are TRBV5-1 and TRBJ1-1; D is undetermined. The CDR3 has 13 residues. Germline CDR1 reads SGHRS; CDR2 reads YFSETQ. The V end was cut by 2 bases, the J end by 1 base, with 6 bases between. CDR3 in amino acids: CASSLQRNTEAFF. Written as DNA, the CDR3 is TGCGCCAGCAGCTTACAGAGGAACACTGAAGCTTTCTTT.